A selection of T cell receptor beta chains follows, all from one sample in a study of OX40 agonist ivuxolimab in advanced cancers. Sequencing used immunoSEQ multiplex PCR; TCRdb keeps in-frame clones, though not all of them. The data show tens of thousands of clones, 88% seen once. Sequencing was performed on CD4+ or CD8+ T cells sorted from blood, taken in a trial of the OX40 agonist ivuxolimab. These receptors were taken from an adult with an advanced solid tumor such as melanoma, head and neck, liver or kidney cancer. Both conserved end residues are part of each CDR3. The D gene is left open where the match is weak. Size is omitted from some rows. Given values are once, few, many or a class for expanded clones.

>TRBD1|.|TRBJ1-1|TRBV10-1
TGCGCCAGCAGTGATTCCGGGGGTATCCGGACAGGGTCACTGAACACTGAAGCTTTCTTT
CASSDSGGIRTGSLNTEAFF
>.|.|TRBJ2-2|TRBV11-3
TGTGCCAGCAGCTTGCCAGGGGTCACCGGGGAGCTGTTTTTT
CASSLPGVTGELFF
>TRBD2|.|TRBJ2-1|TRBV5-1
TGCGCCAGCAGCTCTGGGACTAGCGGGAGAGATGAGCAGTTCTTC
CASSSGTSGRDEQFF
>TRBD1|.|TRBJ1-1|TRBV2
TGTGCCAGCCTCCGTCAGGGACAGACGAACACTGAAGCTTTCTTT
CASLRQGQTNTEAFF
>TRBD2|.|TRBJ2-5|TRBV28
TGTGCCAGTGCAACGACGTCCCTAGCGGAAGAGACCCAGTACTTC
CASATTSLAEETQYF
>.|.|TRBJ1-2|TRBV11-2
TGTGCCAGCAGCCTAGGGACTCCTGGCTACACCTTC
CASSLGTPGYTF
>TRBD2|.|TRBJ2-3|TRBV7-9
TGTGCCAGCAGCGCAATGAGCGGGAGCGCCGATACGCAGTATTTT
CASSAMSGSADTQYF
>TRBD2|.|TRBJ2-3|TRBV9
TGTGCCAGCAGCGCCCCGGGACTAGCGGGAGCAGATACGCAGTATTTT
CASSAPGLAGADTQYF
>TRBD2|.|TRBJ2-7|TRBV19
TGTGCCAGTAGTATAGAATTTGGTCGTCTAGCGGGAGGTAGATACGAGCAGTACTTC
CASSIEFGRLAGGRYEQYF
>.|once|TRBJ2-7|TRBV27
TGTGCCAGCAGTTTATTGGGGGTTCCAAACCGGTTAGAGCAGTACTTC
CASSLLGVPNRLEQYF
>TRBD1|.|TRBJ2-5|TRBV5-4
TGTGCCAGCAGCTTGGCTTTAGGGACAGCCAAAGAGACCCAGTACTTC
CASSLALGTAKETQYF
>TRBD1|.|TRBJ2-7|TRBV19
TGTGCCAGTAGGAACCCGGGACAGGGATACGAGCAGTACTTC
CASRNPGQGYEQYF
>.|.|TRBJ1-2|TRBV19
TGTGCCAGTAGTATTAGAGGTCGGGGCTACACCTTC
CASSIRGRGYTF
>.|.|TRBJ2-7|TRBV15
TGTGCCACCAGCAGAGGCCAGGGACCCTACGAGCAGTACTTC
CATSRGQGPYEQYF
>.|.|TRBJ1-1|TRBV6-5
TGTGCCAGCAGTTACTCTTTCCAGGGGAACACTGAAGCTTTCTTT
CASSYSFQGNTEAFF
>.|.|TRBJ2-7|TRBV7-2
TGTGCCAGCAGCTTAGGAGCGGGCTCCTACGAGCAGTACTTC
CASSLGAGSYEQYF
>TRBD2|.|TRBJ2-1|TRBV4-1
TGCGCCAGCAGCCAAATCTTACTAGCGGCCCAGAGCTCCTACAATGAGCAGTTCTTC
CASSQILLAAQSSYNEQFF
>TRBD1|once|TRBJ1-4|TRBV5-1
TGCGCCAGCAGCTTGGGACAGGGTGATGGGGAAAAACTGTTTTTT
CASSLGQGDGEKLFF
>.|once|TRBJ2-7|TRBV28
TGTGCCAGCAGATCAAGACAGAAATACTACGAGCAGTACTTC
CASRSRQKYYEQYF
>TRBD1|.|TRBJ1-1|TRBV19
TGTGCCAGTCTCCTGGGGGCAGGGGGGAACACTGAAGCTTTCTTT
CASLLGAGGNTEAFF
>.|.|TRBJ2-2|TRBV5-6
TGTGCCAGCAGCCCCATCGAAACGGACCGGGCCGGGGAGCTGTTTTTT
CASSPIETDRAGELFF
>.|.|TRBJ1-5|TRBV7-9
TGTGCCAGCAGCTTAGTAACACAGTATAGCAATCAGCCCCAGCATTTT
CASSLVTQYSNQPQHF
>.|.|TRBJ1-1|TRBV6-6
TGTGCCAGCACCAACCCGAGTACTGGTCATGAAGCTTTCTTT
CASTNPSTGHEAFF
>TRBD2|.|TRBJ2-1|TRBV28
TGTGCCAGCAGTAGGGGCCCGGGACTAGCGGGGAATGAGCAGTTCTTC
CASSRGPGLAGNEQFF
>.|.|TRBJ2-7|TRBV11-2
TGTGCCAGCAGCCCAGGAGGAGCATACGAGCAGTACTTC
CASSPGGAYEQYF
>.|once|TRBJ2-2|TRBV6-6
TGTGCCAGCACCCAGGGGAGACAGGGAGGGACCGGGGAGCTGTTTTTT
CASTQGRQGGTGELFF
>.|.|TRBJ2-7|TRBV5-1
TGCGCCAACTCAGCTTATCCGGGATCCAACGAGCAGTACTTC
CANSAYPGSNEQYF
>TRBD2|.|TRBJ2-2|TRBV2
TGTGCCAGCGGAAGAACTAGCGGAGCAATGGGCGGGGAGCTGTTTTTT
CASGRTSGAMGGELFF
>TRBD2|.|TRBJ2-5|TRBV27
TGTGCCAGCAGTTTACTAGCGGGGGATCCGGGGCCCCAGTACTTC
CASSLLAGDPGPQYF
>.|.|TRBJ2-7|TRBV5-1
TGCGCCAGCAGCTCTCCGGGGACCCCCTACGAGCAGTACTTC
CASSSPGTPYEQYF
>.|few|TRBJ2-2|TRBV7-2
TGTGCCAGCAGCTCCGATTTCCCCGGGGAGCTGTTTTTT
CASSSDFPGELFF
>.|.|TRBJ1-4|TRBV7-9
TGTGCCAGCAGCTTAGCAGGGGCAACTAATGAAAAACTGTTTTTT
CASSLAGATNEKLFF
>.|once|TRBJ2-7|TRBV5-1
TGCGCCAGCAGCTCTGGAGGGGCGTCTACCTACGAGCAGTACTTC
CASSSGGASTYEQYF
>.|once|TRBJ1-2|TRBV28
TGTGCCAGCAGTTCCCGGACGGGGGCGATCGACTATGACTATGGCTACACCTTC
CASSSRTGAIDYDYGYTF
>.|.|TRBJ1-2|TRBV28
TGTGCCAGCAGTCCGTGGGGGGGCTACACCTTC
CASSPWGGYTF
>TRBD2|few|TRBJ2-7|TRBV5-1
TGCGCCAGCAGCCTGGCGGGACTAGCGGGTGTCAACGAGCAGTACTTC
CASSLAGLAGVNEQYF
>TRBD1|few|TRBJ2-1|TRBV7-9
TGTGCCAGCAGCCCCGGGACAGGGGGACGAGGAGAGCAGTTCTTC
CASSPGTGGRGEQFF
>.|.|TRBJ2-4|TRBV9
TGTGCCAGCAGCGGAGGGAGCGGTTTTAGGGAAAACATTCAGTACTTC
CASSGGSGFRENIQYF
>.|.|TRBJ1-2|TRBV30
TGTGCCTGGAGTGTGGGGGAAGACTATGGCTACACCTTC
CAWSVGEDYGYTF
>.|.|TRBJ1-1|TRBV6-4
TGTGCCAGCAGTGACGGGGGCCCTGGGAGGACTGAAGCTTTCTTT
CASSDGGPGRTEAFF
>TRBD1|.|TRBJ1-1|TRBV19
TGTGCCAGTCTTAGAGGGGGCTGGATTTCCACTGAAGCTTTCTTT
CASLRGGWISTEAFF
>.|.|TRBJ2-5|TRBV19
TGTGCCAGTAGTCCATCGAGGGGGGAGGGCCGAGAGACCCAGTACTTC
CASSPSRGEGRETQYF
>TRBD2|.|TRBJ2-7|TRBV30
TGTGCCTGGAGGAATAGCGGGAGCTCCTACGAGCAGTACTTC
CAWRNSGSSYEQYF
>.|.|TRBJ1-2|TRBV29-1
TGCAGCGTTGACTTTTCAGGCCAAAGCTCACGCTACACCTTC
CSVDFSGQSSRYTF
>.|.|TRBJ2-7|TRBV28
TGTGCCAGCAGTTTATTCACCGAGCAGTACTTC
CASSLFTEQYF
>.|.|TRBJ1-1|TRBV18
TGTGCCAGCTCACCCGAGACAGTAAACACTGAAGCTTTCTTT
CASSPETVNTEAFF
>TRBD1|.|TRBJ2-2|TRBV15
TGTGCCACCAGCAGACCAGGACAGGGGAGGACCGGGGAGCTGTTTTTT
CATSRPGQGRTGELFF
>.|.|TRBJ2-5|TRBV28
TGTGCCAGCAGTTTAATCGTCAGGGGGGGGGAGACCCAGTACTTC
CASSLIVRGGETQYF
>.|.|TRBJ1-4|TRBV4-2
TGTGCCAGCAGCCAAGCGGGTGAAAAACTGTTTTTT
CASSQAGEKLFF
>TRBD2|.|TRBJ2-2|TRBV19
TGTGCCAGTATGCGCGGCGGGCGTGGAGCGGGAGGGAACACCGGGGAGCTGTTTTTT
CASMRGGRGAGGNTGELFF
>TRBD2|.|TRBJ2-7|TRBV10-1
TGCGCCAGCAGTGTAGCGGGAGAAACCTCCTACGAGCAGTACTTC
CASSVAGETSYEQYF
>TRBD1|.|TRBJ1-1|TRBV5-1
TGCGCCAGCAGCTTGGGGGGACAGTTGAACACTGAAGCTTTCTTT
CASSLGGQLNTEAFF
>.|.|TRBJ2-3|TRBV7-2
TGTGCCAGCAGCTTAAGGCAGAGCACAGATACGCAGTATTTT
CASSLRQSTDTQYF
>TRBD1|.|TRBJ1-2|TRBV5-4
TGTGCCAGCAGCTCGGACAGGGGGAATGGCTACACCTTC
CASSSDRGNGYTF
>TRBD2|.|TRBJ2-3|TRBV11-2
TGTGCCAGCAGCTTAGATCGGCCTAGCGGGAGTTTGGCAGATACGCAGTATTTT
CASSLDRPSGSLADTQYF
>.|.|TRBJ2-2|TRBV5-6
TGTGCCAGCAGCTTTTACGGAGGAAACACCGGGGAGCTGTTTTTT
CASSFYGGNTGELFF
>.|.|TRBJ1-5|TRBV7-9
TGTGCCAGCAGCTTCGGCGGATGGTCCCTACAGCATTTT
CASSFGGWSLQHF
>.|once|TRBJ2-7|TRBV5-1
TGCGCCAGCAGCTTGAATGGGGAGGCCCCTGGGGAGCAGTACTTC
CASSLNGEAPGEQYF
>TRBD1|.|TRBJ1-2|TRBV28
TGTGCCAGCATTACACAGGGGGCTGTTACCAACTATGGCTACACCTTC
CASITQGAVTNYGYTF